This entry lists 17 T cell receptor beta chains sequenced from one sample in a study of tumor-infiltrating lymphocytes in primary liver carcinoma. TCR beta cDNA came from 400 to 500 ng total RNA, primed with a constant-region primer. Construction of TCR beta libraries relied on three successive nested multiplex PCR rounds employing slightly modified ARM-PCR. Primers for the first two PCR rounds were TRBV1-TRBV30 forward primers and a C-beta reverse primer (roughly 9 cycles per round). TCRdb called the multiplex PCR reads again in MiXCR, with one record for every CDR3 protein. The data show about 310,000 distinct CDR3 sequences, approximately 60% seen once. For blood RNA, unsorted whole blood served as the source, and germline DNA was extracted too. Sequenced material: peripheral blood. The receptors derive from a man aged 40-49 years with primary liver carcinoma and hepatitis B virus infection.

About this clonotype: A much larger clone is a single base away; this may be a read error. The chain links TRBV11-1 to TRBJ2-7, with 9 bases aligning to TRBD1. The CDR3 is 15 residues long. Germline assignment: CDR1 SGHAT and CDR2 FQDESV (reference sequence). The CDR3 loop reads CASSLNRDRAYVQYF. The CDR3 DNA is TGTGCCAGCAGCTTAAACCGGGACAGGGCCTACGTGCAGTACTTC.

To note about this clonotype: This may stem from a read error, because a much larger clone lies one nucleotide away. The CDR3 coding sequence is TGCAGCGTTCGTCCGGGAGTCACCGAGGAGCTGTTTTTT. Its protein product is CSVRPGVTEELFF. The chain is built from TRBV29-1 and TRBJ2-2, with a possible D match to TRBD2 (6 bases). The germline V gene encodes CDR1 SQVTM and CDR2 ANQGSEA. CDR3 length equals 13 residues.

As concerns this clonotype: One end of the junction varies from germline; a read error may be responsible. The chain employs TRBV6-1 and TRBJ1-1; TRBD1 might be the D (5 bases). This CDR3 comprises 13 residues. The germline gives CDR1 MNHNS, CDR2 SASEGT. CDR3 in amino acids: CGSKGRANTEAFF. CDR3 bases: TGTGGCAGCAAGGGCAGGGCGAACACTGAAGCTTTCTTT.

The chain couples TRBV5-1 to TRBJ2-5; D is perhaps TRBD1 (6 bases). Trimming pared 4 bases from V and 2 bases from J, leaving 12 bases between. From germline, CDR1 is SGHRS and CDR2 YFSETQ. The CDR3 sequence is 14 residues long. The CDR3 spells CASSPRGQQETQYF. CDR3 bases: TGCGCCAGCAGCCCCAGAGGACAGCAAGAGACCCAGTACTTC. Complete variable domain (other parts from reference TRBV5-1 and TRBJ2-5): KAGVTQTPRYLIKTRGQQVTLSCSPISGHRSVSWYQQTPGQGLQFLFEYFSETQRNKGNFPGRFSGRQFSNSRSEMNVSTLELGDSALYLCASSPRGQQETQYFGPGTRLLVL.

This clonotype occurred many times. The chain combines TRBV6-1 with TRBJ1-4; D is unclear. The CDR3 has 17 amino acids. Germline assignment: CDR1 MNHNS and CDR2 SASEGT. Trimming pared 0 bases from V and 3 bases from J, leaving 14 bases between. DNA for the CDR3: TGTGCCAGCAGTGAAGCGCTCGGCGGGCCCCCTAATGAAAAACTGTTTTTT. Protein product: CASSEALGGPPNEKLFF.

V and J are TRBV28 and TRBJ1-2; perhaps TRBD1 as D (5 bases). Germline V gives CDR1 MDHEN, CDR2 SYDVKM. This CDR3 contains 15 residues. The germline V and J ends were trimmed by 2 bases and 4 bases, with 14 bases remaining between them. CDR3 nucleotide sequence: TGTGCCAGCAGTTTAAAAGAACAGGAGAGCTATGGCTACACCTTC. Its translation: CASSLKEQESYGYTF.

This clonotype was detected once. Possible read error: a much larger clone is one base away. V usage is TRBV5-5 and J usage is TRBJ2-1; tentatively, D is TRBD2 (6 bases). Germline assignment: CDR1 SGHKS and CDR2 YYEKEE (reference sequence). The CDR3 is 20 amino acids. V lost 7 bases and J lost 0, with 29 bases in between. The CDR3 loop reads CASGPLYVPGLTSSYNEQFF. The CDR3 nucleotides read TGTGCCAGCGGCCCACTCTATGTTCCGGGACTCACTAGCTCCTACAATGAGCAGTTCTTC.

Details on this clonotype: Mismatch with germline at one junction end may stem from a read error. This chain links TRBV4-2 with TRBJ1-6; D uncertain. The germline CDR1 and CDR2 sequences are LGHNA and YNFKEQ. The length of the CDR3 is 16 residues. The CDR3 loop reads CGSSRETGTFNSPLHF. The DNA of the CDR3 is TGTGGCAGCAGCCGGGAGACTGGCACCTTCAATTCACCCCTCCACTTT.

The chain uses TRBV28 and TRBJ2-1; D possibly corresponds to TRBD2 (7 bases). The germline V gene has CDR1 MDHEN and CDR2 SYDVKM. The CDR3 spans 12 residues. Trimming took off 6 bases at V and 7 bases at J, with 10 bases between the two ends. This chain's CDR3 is CASRRGGNEQFF. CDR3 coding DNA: TGTGCCAGCAGAAGGGGGGGGAATGAGCAGTTCTTC.

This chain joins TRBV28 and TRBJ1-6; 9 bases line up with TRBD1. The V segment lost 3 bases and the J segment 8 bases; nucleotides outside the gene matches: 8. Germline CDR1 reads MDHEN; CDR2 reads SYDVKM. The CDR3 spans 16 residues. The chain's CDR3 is CASSFGTGTQYSPLHF. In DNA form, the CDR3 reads TGTGCCAGCAGTTTCGGGACAGGGACCCAATATTCACCCCTCCACTTT.

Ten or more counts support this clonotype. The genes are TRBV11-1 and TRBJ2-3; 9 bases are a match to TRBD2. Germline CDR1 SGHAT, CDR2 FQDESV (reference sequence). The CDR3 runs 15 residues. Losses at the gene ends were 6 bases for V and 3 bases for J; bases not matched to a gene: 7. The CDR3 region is CASRAGLAMTDTQYF. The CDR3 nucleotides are TGTGCCAGCAGGGCAGGACTAGCGATGACAGATACGCAGTATTTT.

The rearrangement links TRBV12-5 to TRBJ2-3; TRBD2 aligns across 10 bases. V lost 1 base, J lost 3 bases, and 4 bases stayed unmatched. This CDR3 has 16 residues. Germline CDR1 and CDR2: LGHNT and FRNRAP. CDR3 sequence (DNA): TGTGCTAGTGGTTTGGGTATTAGCGGGAGGACAGATACGCAGTATTTT. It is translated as CASGLGISGRTDTQYF.

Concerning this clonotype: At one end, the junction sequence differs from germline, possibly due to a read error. CDR3 in amino acids: CASSYPGTSGTDTRYF. In DNA, the CDR3 is TGTGCCAGCAGTTACCCTGGGACTAGCGGCACCGATACGCGGTATTTT. The V call is TRBV6-5, the J call TRBJ2-3; 11 positions agree with TRBD2. The length of the CDR3 is 16 residues. The germline V gene encodes CDR1 MNHEY and CDR2 SVGAGI.

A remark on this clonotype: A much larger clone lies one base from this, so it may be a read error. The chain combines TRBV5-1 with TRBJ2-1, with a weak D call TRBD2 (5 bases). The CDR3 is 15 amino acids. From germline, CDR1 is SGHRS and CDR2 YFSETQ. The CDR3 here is CASNLDPGTYNEQFF. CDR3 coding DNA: TGCGCCAGCAACTTGGATCCGGGAACCTACAATGAGCAGTTCTTC.

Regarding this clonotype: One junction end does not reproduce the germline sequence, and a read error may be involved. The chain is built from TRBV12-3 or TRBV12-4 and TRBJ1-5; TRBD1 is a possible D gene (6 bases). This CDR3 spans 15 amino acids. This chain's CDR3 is CGSSPRGKRSQPQHF. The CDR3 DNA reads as TGTGGCAGCAGTCCAAGGGGGAAGCGCAGTCAGCCCCAGCATTTT.

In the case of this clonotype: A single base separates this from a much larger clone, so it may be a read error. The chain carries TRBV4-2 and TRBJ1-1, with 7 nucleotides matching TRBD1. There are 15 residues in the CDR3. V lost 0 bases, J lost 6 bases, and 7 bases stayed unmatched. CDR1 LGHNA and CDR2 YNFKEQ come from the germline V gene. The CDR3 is CASSQDAAGGSEAFF. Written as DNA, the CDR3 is TGTGCCAGCAGCCAAGATGCTGCAGGGGGTTCTGAAGCTTTCTTT.

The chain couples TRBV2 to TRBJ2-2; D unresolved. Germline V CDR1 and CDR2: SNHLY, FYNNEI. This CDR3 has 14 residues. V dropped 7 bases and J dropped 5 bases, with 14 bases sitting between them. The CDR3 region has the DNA TGTGCCAGCATAAAACCACCCCGGACCGGGGAGCTGTTTTTT. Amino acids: CASIKPPRTGELFF.